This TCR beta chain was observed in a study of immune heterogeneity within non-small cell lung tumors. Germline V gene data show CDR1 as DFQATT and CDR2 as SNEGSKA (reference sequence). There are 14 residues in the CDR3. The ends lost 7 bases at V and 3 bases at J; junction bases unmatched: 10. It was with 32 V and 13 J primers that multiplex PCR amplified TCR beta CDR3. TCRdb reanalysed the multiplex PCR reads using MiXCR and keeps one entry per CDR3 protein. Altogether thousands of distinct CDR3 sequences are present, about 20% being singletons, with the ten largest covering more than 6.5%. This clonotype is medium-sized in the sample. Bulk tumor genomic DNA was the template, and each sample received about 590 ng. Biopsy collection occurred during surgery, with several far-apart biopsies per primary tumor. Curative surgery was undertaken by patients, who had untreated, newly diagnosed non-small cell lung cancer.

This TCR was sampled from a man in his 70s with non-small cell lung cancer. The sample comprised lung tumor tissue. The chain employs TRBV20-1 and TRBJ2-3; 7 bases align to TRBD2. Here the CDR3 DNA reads TGCAGTGGAGTTTGGGCGGGAGTTACAGATACGCAGTATTTT. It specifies CSGVWAGVTDTQYF.